Sequencing of this T cell receptor beta chain was carried out in a study of response to subunit inactivated influenza vaccine. TCRdb reanalysed the RT-PCR reads using MiXCR and keeps one entry per CDR3 protein. Here the sample spans roughly 700,000 distinct CDR3 sequences, approximately 15% being singletons. The germline gives CDR1 MNHEY, CDR2 SVGAGI. The CDR3 runs 16 residues. V was trimmed by 0 bases and J by 4 bases, leaving 12 bases between them. Points from the study as a whole: Each seasonal flu vaccination may recruit only limited new T cells, authors suggested.

This clonotype was seen a handful of times. The antigen remains unidentified. The J gene is TRBJ2-2, the V gene TRBV6-5; D might be TRBD1 (5 bases). The sequencing used PBMCs from blood, collected 14 days before vaccination. The TCR sequence derives from a middle-aged man who received an inactivated influenza vaccine. The CDR3 bases are TGTGCCAGCAGTTACTCGAATAGGGGTCTCACCGGGGAGCTGTTTTTT. Protein product: CASSYSNRGLTGELFF.